This TCR beta chain was found in a study of T cell changes during pregnancy in multiple sclerosis. The table came from immunoSEQ multiplex PCR; TCRdb's copy has only in-frame clones and leaves some out. The table records about 73,000 clones, roughly 92% of them present only once. Germline CDR1 LNHDA, CDR2 SQIVND (reference sequence). This CDR3 is 15 amino acids long. The J segment lost 5 bases and the V segment lost 7 bases, leaving 8 bases of the junction unmatched. The chain links TRBV19 to TRBJ2-2; TRBD1 matches 9 bases. The material was peripheral blood, obtained in the third trimester of pregnancy. The receptor was derived from a female donor in good health, enrolled as a control in a pregnancy study. The CDR3 loop reads CASISQGARTGELFF. The CDR3 nucleotides read TGTGCCAGTATTTCACAGGGGGCGAGGACCGGGGAGCTGTTTTTT.